A single sample gave rise to the 10 T cell receptor beta chains below, sequenced in a study of T cell clusters in autoimmune cytopenias. One tube held mixed TRB-A and TRB-B primer pools for touch-down PCR. For each CDR3 protein, TCRdb gives one entry from its re-call of the multiplex PCR reads, without DNA. This repertoire comprises under 4,500 distinct CDR3 sequences; its ten largest clones make up approximately 16%. Each sample's input was around 270 ng genomic DNA, some 34,000 genome equivalents. The source material was peripheral blood. The origin of the receptors is a human donor with an autoimmune cytopenia or autoimmune hepatitis (not recorded which).

V gene TRBV12-3 or TRBV12-4 combines with J gene TRBJ2-5; the D call from TCRdb, TRBD2, cannot be confirmed without DNA. CDR3 length equals 13 residues. CDR3 sequence reads: CASSFGGGETQYF.

This clonotype is called medium-sized (0.01 to 0.1%) based on its frequency. The genes are TRBV12-3 or TRBV12-4 and TRBJ2-3. The CDR3 runs to 11 residues. Here the CDR3 reads CASSFPDTQYF.

By frequency, this clonotype registers medium-sized. The chain carries TRBV30 and TRBJ1-5; as DNA is missing, the TRBD1 call by TCRdb cannot be tested. This CDR3 comprises 13 residues. The germline CDR1 and CDR2 sequences are GTSNPN and SVGIG (reference sequence). The CDR3 protein is CAWSSRTDQPQHF.

V and J are TRBV5-6 and TRBJ1-3. The CDR3 is 12 residues long. Germline V lookup: CDR1 SGHDT, CDR2 YYEEEE. The CDR3 reads CASSLSGNTIYF.

This clonotype is classed as medium-sized by frequency. This sequence joins TRBV6-5 and TRBJ2-1; TCRdb names TRBD2, which stays unverified in the absence of DNA. The CDR3 totals 18 residues. CDR1 is MNHEY, CDR2 SVGAGI, per germline. CDR3 protein: CASSPLAGGTSSYNEQFF.

This clonotype is medium-sized by frequency. The chain's CDR3 is CSVAEGYTGELFF. V and J are TRBV29-1 and TRBJ2-2. CDR3 size: 13 residues. The germline V gene has CDR1 SQVTM and CDR2 ANQGSEA.

CDR3: CATSRDSRGTYSNQPQHF. The V gene is TRBV15, the J gene TRBJ1-5; TCRdb's D call, TRBD1, is unchecked because there is no DNA. Germline CDR1 is LNHNV and CDR2 is YYDKDF (reference sequence). This CDR3 is 18 amino acids long.

In terms of frequency, this clonotype is medium-sized (0.01 to 0.1%). The gene calls are TRBV19 and TRBJ2-5; TCRdb reports TRBD1, a call that lacks DNA to check it against. Per the germline V gene, CDR1 is LNHDA and CDR2 is SQIVND (reference sequence). CDR3 size: 12 residues. The CDR3 protein is CASRDRMGTQYF.

This clonotype registers medium-sized by frequency. V gene TRBV30 combines with J gene TRBJ2-3. CDR1 GTSNPN and CDR2 SVGIG come from the germline V gene (reference sequence). The CDR3 totals 15 residues. The CDR3 region is CAWSVLADSTDTQYF. Together with reference TRBV30 and TRBJ2-3, the CDR3 gives the full variable domain: SQTIHQWPATLVQPVGSPLSLECTVEGTSNPNLYWYRQAAGRGLQLLFYSVGIGQISSEVPQNLSASRPQDRQFILSSKKLLLSDSGFYLCAWSVLADSTDTQYFGPGTRLTVL.

This clonotype is called medium-sized based on its frequency. The V gene is TRBV6-5, the J gene TRBJ1-6. The germline gives CDR1 MNHEY, CDR2 SVGAGI. The CDR3 is 14 amino acids. CDR3 sequence: CASSYLQYNSPLHF.